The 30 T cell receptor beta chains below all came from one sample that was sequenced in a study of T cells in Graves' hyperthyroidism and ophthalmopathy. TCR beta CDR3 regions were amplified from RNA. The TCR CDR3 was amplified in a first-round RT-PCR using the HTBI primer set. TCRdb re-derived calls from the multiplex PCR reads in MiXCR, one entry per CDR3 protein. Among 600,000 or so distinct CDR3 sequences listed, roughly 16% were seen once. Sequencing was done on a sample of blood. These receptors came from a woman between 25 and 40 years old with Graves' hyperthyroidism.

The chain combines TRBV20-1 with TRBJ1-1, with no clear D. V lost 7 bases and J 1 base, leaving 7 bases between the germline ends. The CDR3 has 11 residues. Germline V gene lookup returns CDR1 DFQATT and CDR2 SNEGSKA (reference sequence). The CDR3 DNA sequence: TGCAGTGTCCCCCGGAACACTGAAGCTTTCTTT. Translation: CSVPRNTEAFF.

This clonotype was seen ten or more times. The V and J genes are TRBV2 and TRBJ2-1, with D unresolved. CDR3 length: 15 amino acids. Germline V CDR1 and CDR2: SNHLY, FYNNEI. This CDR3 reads CAARSEASSYNEQFF. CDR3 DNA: TGTGCAGCACGGTCCGAGGCGAGCTCCTACAATGAGCAGTTCTTC.

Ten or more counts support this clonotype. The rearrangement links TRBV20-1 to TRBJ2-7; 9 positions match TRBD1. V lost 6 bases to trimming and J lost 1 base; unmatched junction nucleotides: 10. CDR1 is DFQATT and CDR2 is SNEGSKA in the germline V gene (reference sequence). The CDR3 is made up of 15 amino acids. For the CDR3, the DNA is TGCAGTGCCCAGGAGACAGGGGGGGGTTCCTACGAGCAGTACTTC. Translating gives CSAQETGGGSYEQYF.

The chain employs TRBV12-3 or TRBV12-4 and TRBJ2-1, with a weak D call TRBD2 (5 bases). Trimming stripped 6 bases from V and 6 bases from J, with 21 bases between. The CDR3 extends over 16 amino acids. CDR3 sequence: CASRGLSEEEGNEQFF. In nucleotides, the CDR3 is TGTGCCAGCAGAGGTCTATCCGAGGAGGAAGGCAATGAGCAGTTCTTC.

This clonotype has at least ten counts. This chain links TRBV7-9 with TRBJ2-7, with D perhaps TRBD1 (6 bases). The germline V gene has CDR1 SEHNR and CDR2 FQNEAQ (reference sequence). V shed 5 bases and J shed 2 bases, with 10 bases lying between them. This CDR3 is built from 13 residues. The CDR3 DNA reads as TGTGCCAGCAGCCGACAGGATACCTACGAGCAGTACTTC. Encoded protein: CASSRQDTYEQYF.

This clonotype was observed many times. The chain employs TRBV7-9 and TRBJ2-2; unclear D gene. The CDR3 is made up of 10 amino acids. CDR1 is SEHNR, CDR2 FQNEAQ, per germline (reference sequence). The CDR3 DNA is TGTGCAGTAGCTTCCGGGGAGCTGTTTTTT. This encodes CAVASGELFF.

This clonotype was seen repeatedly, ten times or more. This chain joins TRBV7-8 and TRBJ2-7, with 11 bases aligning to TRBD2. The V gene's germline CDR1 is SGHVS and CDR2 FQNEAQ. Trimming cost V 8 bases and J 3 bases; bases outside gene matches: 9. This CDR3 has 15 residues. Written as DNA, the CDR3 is TGTGCCAGCGCCCCCGGGACTAGCGGTGTCTACGAGCAGTACTTC. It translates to CASAPGTSGVYEQYF.

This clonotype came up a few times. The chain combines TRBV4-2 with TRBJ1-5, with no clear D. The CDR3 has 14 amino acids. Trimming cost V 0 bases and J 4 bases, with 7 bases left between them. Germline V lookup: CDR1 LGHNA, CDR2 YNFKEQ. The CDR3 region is CASSQDLGNQPQHF. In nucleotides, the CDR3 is TGTGCCAGCAGCCAAGATCTGGGAAATCAGCCCCAGCATTTT.

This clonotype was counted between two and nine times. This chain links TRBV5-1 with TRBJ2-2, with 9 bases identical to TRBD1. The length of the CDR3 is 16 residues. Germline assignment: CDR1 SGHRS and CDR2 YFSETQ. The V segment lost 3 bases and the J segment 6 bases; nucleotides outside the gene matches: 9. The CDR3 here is CASSSQGAKGSGELFF. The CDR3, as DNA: TGCGCCAGCAGCTCACAGGGGGCGAAGGGGTCCGGGGAGCTGTTTTTT. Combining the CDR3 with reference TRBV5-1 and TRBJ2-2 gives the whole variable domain KAGVTQTPRYLIKTRGQQVTLSCSPISGHRSVSWYQQTPGQGLQFLFEYFSETQRNKGNFPGRFSGRQFSNSRSEMNVSTLELGDSALYLCASSSQGAKGSGELFFGEGSRLTVL.

The CDR3 loop reads CATSRNQLAGPEQFF. The CDR3 nucleotides read TGTGCCACCAGCAGAAACCAACTAGCGGGACCCGAGCAGTTCTTC. The rearrangement joins TRBV15 to TRBJ2-1, with 10 bases that match TRBD2. CDR3 size: 15 residues. Germline V CDR1 and CDR2: LNHNV, YYDKDF (reference sequence). With V trimmed by 2 bases and J by 10 bases, 8 bases remained unmatched.

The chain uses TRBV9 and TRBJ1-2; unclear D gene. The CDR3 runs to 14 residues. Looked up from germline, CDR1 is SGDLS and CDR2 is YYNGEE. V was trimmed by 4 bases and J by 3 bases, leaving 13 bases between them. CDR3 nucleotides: TGTGCCAGCAGCCACAGATTCCTAGACTATGGCTACACCTTC. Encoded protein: CASSHRFLDYGYTF.

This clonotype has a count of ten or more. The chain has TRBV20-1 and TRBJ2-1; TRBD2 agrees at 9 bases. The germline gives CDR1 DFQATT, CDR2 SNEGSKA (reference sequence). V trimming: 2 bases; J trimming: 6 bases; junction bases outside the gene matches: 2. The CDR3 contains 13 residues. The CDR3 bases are TGCAGTGCTAGAATTAGCGGGAGCAATGAGCAGTTCTTC. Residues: CSARISGSNEQFF.

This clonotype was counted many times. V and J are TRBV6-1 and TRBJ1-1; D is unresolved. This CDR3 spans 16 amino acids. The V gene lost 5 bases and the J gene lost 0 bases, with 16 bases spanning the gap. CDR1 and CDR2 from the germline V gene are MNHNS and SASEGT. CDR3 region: CASSKTDRDLNTEAFF. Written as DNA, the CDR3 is TGTGCCAGCAGTAAAACTGACCGGGATTTGAACACTGAAGCTTTCTTT.

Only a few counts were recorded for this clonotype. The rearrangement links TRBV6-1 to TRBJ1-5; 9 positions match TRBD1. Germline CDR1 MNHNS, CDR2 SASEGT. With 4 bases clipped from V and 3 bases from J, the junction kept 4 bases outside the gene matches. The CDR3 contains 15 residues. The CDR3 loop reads CASSADRGNNQPQHF. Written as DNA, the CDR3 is TGTGCCAGCAGTGCCGACAGGGGGAACAATCAGCCCCAGCATTTT.

In DNA form, the CDR3 reads TGCAGTGCTGGATTTGCCAGCGGGAGTAAGGGGGACGAGCAGTTCTTC. Protein sequence: CSAGFASGSKGDEQFF. This chain links TRBV20-1 with TRBJ2-1; 8 nucleotides match TRBD2. The CDR3 runs to 16 residues. Germline CDR1 reads DFQATT; CDR2 reads SNEGSKA (reference sequence). V gave up 5 bases and J gave up 10 bases; unmatched junction bases: 19.

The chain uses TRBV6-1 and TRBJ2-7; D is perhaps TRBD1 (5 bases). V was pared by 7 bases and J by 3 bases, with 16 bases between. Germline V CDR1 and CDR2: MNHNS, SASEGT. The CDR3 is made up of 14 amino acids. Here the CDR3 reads CASTPVDTYYEQYF. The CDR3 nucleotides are TGTGCCAGCACCCCCGTGGACACCTACTACGAGCAGTACTTC.

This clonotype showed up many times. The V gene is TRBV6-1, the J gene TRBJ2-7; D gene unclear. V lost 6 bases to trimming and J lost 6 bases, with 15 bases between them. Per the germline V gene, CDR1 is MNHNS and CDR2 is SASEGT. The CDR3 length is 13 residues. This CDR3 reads CASRRRRTGEQYF. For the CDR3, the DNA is TGTGCCAGCAGACGACGAAGAACTGGCGAGCAGTACTTC.

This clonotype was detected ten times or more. The CDR3 is CASSFQRTLVLNQPQHF. The DNA for the CDR3 is TGTGCCAGCAGCTTTCAGAGGACTCTAGTTCTCAATCAGCCCCAGCATTTT. The chain joins TRBV6-2 or TRBV6-3 to TRBJ1-5; D is ambiguous. Trimming shortened V by 6 bases and J by 3 bases, and 21 bases separated the two germline ends. Germline V CDR1 and CDR2: MNHEY, SVGEGT. The CDR3 consists of 17 residues.

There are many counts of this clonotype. The CDR3 DNA reads as TGTGCCAGCAGCGCGGACAGCGGGGTGGGAGAGACCCAGTACTTC. Residues: CASSADSGVGETQYF. The chain carries TRBV7-2 and TRBJ2-5, with a possible D match to TRBD2 (7 bases). The CDR3 runs to 15 residues. The V end was cut by 5 bases, the J end by 4 bases, with 17 bases between. The germline CDR1 and CDR2 sequences are SGHTA and FQGNSA.

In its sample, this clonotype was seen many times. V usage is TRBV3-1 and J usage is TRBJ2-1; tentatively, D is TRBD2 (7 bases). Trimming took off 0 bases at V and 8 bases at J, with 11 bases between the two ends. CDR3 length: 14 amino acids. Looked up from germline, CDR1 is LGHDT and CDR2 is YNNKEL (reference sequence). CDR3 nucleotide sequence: TGTGCCAGCAGCCAAGAGGGGGGGCGCCATGAGCAGTTCTTC. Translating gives CASSQEGGRHEQFF.

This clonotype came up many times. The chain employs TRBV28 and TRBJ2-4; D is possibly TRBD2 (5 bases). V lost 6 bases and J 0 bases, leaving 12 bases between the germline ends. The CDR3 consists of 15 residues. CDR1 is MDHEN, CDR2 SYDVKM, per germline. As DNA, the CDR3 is TGTGCCAGCAGACCGGGAAGTTCAGCCAAAAACATTCAGTACTTC. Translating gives CASRPGSSAKNIQYF. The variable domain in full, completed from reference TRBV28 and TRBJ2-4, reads DVKVTQSSRYLVKRTGEKVFLECVQDMDHENMFWYRQDPGLGLRLIYFSYDVKMKEKGDIPEGYSVSREKKERFSLILESASTNQTSMYLCASRPGSSAKNIQYFGAGTRLSVL.

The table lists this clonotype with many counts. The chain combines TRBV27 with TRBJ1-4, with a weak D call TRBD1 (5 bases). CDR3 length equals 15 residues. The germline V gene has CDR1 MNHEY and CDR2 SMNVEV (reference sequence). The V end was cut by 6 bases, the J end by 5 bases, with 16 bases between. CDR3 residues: CASRDVGGPNEKLFF. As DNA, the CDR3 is TGTGCCAGCAGGGACGTGGGGGGACCCAATGAAAAACTGTTTTTT.

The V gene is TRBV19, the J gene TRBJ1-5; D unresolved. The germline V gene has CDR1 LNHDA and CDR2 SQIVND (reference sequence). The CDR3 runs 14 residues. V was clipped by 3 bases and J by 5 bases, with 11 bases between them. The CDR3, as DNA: TGTGCCAGTAGTATCTATGCCGGGGATCAGCCCCAGCATTTT. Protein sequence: CASSIYAGDQPQHF.

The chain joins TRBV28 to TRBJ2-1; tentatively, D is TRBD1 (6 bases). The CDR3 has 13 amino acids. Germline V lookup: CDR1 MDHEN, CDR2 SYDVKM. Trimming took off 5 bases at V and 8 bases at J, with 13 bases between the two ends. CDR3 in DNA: TGTGCCAGCAGTACCTCGACAGGCGATGAGCAGTTCTTC. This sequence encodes CASSTSTGDEQFF.

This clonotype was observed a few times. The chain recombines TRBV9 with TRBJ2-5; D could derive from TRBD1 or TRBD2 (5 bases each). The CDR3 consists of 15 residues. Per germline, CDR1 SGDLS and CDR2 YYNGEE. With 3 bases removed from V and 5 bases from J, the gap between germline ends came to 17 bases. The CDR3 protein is CASSAGTTSMETQYF. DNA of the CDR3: TGTGCCAGCAGCGCGGGGACCACTAGTATGGAGACCCAGTACTTC.

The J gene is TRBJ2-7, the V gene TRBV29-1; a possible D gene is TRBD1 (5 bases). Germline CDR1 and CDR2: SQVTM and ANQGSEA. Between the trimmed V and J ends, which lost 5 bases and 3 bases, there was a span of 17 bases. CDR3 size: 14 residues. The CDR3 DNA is TGCAGCGTTAGTTTGGACACGATCAACTACGAGCAGTACTTC. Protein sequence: CSVSLDTINYEQYF.

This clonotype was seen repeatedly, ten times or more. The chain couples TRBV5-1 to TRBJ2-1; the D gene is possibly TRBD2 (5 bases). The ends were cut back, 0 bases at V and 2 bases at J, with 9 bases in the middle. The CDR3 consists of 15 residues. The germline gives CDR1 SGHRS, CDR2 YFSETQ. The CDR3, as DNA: TGCGCCAGCAGCTTGGCGGCAGCGGCCTACAATGAGCAGTTCTTC. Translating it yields CASSLAAAAYNEQFF.

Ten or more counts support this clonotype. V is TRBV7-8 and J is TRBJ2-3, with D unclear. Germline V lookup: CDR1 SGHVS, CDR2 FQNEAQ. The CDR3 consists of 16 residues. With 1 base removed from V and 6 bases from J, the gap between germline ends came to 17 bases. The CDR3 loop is CASSLGNALRRDTQYF. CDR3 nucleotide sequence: TGTGCCAGCAGCTTAGGAAACGCGTTAAGGCGTGATACGCAGTATTTT.

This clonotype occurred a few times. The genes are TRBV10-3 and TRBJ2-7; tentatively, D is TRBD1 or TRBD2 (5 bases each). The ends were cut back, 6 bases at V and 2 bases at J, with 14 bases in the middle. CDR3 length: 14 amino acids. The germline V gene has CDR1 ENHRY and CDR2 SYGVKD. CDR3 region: CAIRARDGPYEQYF. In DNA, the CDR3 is TGTGCCATCAGAGCACGGGACGGACCCTACGAGCAGTACTTC.

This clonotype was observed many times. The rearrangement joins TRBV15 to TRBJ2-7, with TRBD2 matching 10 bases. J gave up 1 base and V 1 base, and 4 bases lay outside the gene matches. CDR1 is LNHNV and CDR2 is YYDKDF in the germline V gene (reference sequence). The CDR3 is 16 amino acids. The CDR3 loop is CATSRAGTSESYEQYF. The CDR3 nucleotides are TGTGCCACCAGCAGAGCCGGGACTAGCGAGTCCTACGAGCAGTACTTC.